Listed here is a single T cell receptor beta chain. Its antigen is still unknown. After roughly 11 days in culture, the CD4+ T cells were isolated. Vaccine recipients, nucleocapsid antibody negative, had no prior SARS-CoV-2 infection. On day 3 and again on day 7, half the medium was replaced with IL-2 medium. This entry belongs to a study of vaccination effects on CD4 cells after COVID-19. The germline V gene encodes CDR1 LGHDT and CDR2 YNNKEL (reference sequence). Between the trimmed V and J ends, which lost 1 base and 7 bases, there was a span of 14 bases. CDR3 length: 15 amino acids. Broader study findings: Marked clonal contraction was seen in infection- and vaccine-induced clones late after vaccination. Of the vaccine-induced clones from healthy vaccinees, merely 1 of 255 recognized common cold coronaviruses as well.

Assay: immunoSEQ multiplex PCR; the TCRdb copy retains only in-frame clones and omits some. Among approximately 37,000 clones, roughly 74% were seen once, and the ten largest hold 3%. The sequence came from a human donor who received a COVID-19 vaccine. The rearrangement joins TRBV3-1 (or the pseudogene TRBV3-2) to TRBJ2-1, with D possibly being TRBD1 or TRBD2 (5 bases each). This specimen was CD4+ T cells from PBMCs cultured without peptide, taken before COVID-19 vaccination. The chain's CDR3 is CASSQAGAQRNEQFF. CDR3 bases: TGTGCCAGCAGCCAAGCCGGGGCGCAGAGGAATGAGCAGTTCTTC.